A selection of T cell receptor beta chains follows, all from one sample in a study of blood T cell repertoires in COVID-19. Repertoires were generated with immunoSEQ multiplex PCR, while TCRdb's copy carries only in-frame clones and drops some. The sample lists approximately 110,000 clones; roughly four fifths were seen once. Material for sequencing was peripheral blood. These receptor sequences come from a man aged 80 or over with COVID-19, enrolled during active disease. Each CDR3 is given with its conserved first and last residue. The D gene is left open where the match is weak. The size field is filled for only some rows; it gives once, few, many or a size class.

d_call | clone_size | j_call | v_call | cdr3_nt | cdr3_aa
NA | NA | TRBJ2-3 | TRBV3-1/TRBV3-2 | TGTGCCAGCAGCCAAGACCCCCGGAGGGCTAGCACAGATACGCAGTATTTT | CASSQDPRRASTDTQYF
NA | NA | TRBJ1-2 | TRBV2 | TGTGCCAGCAGTCGGACAGACTATGGCTACACCTTC | CASSRTDYGYTF
TRBD1 | NA | TRBJ2-1 | TRBV9 | TGTGCCAGCAGCGTTCAGACAGGGGGTAGGGGCTCCTACAATGAGCAGTTCTTC | CASSVQTGGRGSYNEQFF
TRBD1 | once | TRBJ2-5 | TRBV6-5 | TGTGCCAGCAGTTTAACAGGGGGCCCTCAAGAGACCCAGTACTTC | CASSLTGGPQETQYF
NA | once | TRBJ2-3 | TRBV7-9 | TGTGCCAGCAGCTTAGCGGGAGTAGATACGCAGTATTTT | CASSLAGVDTQYF
NA | NA | TRBJ2-5 | TRBV18 | TGTGCCAGCTCACCACCGGCGGCAGTTCAAGAGACCCAGTACTTC | CASSPPAAVQETQYF
TRBD2 | NA | TRBJ2-1 | TRBV5-1 | TGCGCCAGCAGCTTCGGACTAGCGGGAGGGCGCTTTGAGCAGTTCTTC | CASSFGLAGGRFEQFF
NA | once | TRBJ2-5 | TRBV5-1 | TGCGCCAGCAGCCTCCCGGGGGAAGAGACCCAGTACTTC | CASSLPGEETQYF
TRBD2 | once | TRBJ2-1 | TRBV5-1 | TGCGCCAGCAGCCCCTACCCCGGACTAGCGGGAGGGTATGAGCAGTTCTTC | CASSPYPGLAGGYEQFF
NA | NA | TRBJ2-7 | TRBV28 | TGTGCCAGCAGTTACTCCGAGACAGTCTCTTCCTACGAGCAGTACTTC | CASSYSETVSSYEQYF
NA | NA | TRBJ2-5 | TRBV2 | TGTGCCACCCAGGGGGGAGGCCAAGGGGCCCAGTACTTC | CATQGGGQGAQYF
NA | NA | TRBJ2-7 | TRBV3-1/TRBV3-2 | TGTGCCAGCAGCCAAAAGTGGGCGGGCTCCTACGAGCAGTACTTC | CASSQKWAGSYEQYF
NA | NA | TRBJ2-7 | TRBV11-2 | TGTGCCAGCAGCCCTCCGACAGGAGACTACGAGCAGTACTTC | CASSPPTGDYEQYF
NA | NA | TRBJ1-4 | TRBV28 | TGTGCCAGCAGTGCCGCTTCCGGGACAACTAATGAAAAACTGTTTTTT | CASSAASGTTNEKLFF
NA | NA | TRBJ2-1 | TRBV6-6 | TGTGCCAGCCAGGGTGGCAATGAGCAGTTCTTC | CASQGGNEQFF
NA | NA | TRBJ1-4 | TRBV12-3/TRBV12-4 | TGTGCCAGCACACGGACTAATGAAAAACTGTTTTTT | CASTRTNEKLFF
TRBD2 | NA | TRBJ2-1 | TRBV5-1 | TGCGCCAGCAGCGCAATGACTAGCGGGAGTTTTTCAGGGCAGTTCTTC | CASSAMTSGSFSGQFF
TRBD1 | NA | TRBJ1-4 | TRBV19 | TGTGCCAGTAGTATGCGGACAGGGAGCAAAGAAAAACTGTTTTTT | CASSMRTGSKEKLFF
TRBD1 | NA | TRBJ1-5 | TRBV29-1 | TGCAGCGTTGTATTTGGGGGGGGACAGGGGACTAGCAATCAGCCCCAGCATTTT | CSVVFGGGQGTSNQPQHF
TRBD1 | NA | TRBJ2-2 | TRBV29-1 | TGCAGCGGGCGGACAGGATCCGCCACCGGGGAGCTGTTTTTT | CSGRTGSATGELFF
NA | NA | TRBJ2-7 | TRBV2 | TGTGCCAGTGCCCCCCGGGTCTACGAGCAGTACTTC | CASAPRVYEQYF
NA | NA | TRBJ1-6 | TRBV2 | TGTGCCAGCAGTAGGACTGAGGGCCAGCTGAGCTCCTATAATTCACCCCTCCACTTT | CASSRTEGQLSSYNSPLHF
NA | NA | TRBJ2-2 | TRBV12-5 | TGTGCTAGTGGTTTGGGGGTGGAGTCCACGAACACCGGGGAGCTGTTTTTT | CASGLGVESTNTGELFF